This TCR beta chain derives from a study of blood T cell repertoires in COVID-19 (dated by TCRdb to 2018 to 2021). Turning to the overall study: Collaborator samples came from the United States, Italy and Spain and covered acute and convalescent phases of COVID-19. Where available, HLA class I and class II types were obtained from metadata supplied by the sample provider rather than from assay-based typing. A freely available public database, intended as a resource for researchers studying the immune response to SARS-CoV-2, is where the repertoires were released. The material from the prospective study consisted of cDNA or gDNA derived from T cells, B-cell-depleted T cells, or PBMCs. Samples came from the ongoing ImmuneRACE study (first 160 participants) plus 1,254 subjects from 6 global collaborators. Nearly every sample came with metadata listing a de-identified subject ID, COVID-19 status, age in years and sex. Subjects who had been exposed to COVID-19, were actively infected with it, or had recovered from it provided the deeply sampled blood TCRbeta repertoires that made up the dataset. Study-wide conclusions, independent of this receptor: Clinical and demographic metadata were provided uncurated, with the amount varying by source and participant.

A remark on this clone: The clone's antigen remains unknown. Qualities for individual bases were not recorded, and no much larger clone is one base off.

The CDR3 spans 15 residues, from the cysteine through the phenylalanine. Here the CDR3 DNA is all that survives: 45 bases in frame from base 1. CDR1 SGDLS and CDR2 YYNGEE were looked up in the germline V gene. V has 2 bases trimmed and J has 2 bases trimmed; junction bases matching no gene number 3. The immunoSEQ Assay, a bias-controlled multiplex PCR, was used to amplify TCRbeta CDR3 regions from genomic DNA. The source study handled its data this way. The number of nucleated cells in each sample was estimated from the amplification of reference gene primers within the assay. To quantify the absolute abundance of each unique TCRbeta CDR3 rearrangement, sequence reads were collapsed and filtered. For each sample, productive Simpson clonality was calculated as the square root of Simpson's diversity index over productive rearrangements. In its TCRdb copy, this immuneACCESS table keeps in-frame sequences only and misses some clones. Where compared with another copy, unresolved V genes explain less than half of these, and the others have no known cause. V, J and clone size reflect that table, while D and trimming were determined from the DNA. The sample records about 100,000 clones, just under 95% of which are singletons. The biggest ten clones account for less than 2% of the sample.

One collaborating source in Seattle enrolled patients while the patients were actively infected and followed the patients over time throughout the course of disease. Collaborating institutions collected whole blood in K2EDTA tubes following their own protocols. For TCRbeta analysis, collaborator samples were shipped as frozen whole blood, as isolated PBMCs, or as DNA extracted from either sample type. This receptor was taken from a woman aged 45 to 65 with COVID-19, enrolled during active disease. The chain uses TRBV9 and TRBJ2-7, and TRBD2 aligns with 11 junction nucleotides. The sequenced material came from peripheral blood. The CDR3 loop reads CASSVGTSGTYEQYF. At the DNA level, the sequence is TGTGCCAGCAGCGTTGGGACTAGCGGTACCTACGAGCAGTACTTC.